What follows is one T cell receptor (beta chain) and its context. The antigen remains undetermined. Assay: immunoSEQ multiplex PCR; the TCRdb copy retains only in-frame clones and omits some. The repertoire has over 35,000 clones, approximately 80% of them found once; the top ten carry about 5.2%. V lost 5 bases and J lost 4; bases outside the gene matches: 7. Germline CDR1 reads SGHVS; CDR2 reads FNYEAQ. The CDR3 contains 15 residues. Time point noted: week 23, last vaccination. Vaccination comprised doses that each held 300 ug of mutant IDH1 20-mer peptide, plus topical imiquimod. This entry is derived from a study of a mutant IDH1 vaccine in newly diagnosed glioma.

The clonotype originates from a man aged 35 to 55 with glioma. The material was PBMCs, obtained from a glioma patient whose treatment included an IDH1 peptide vaccine. The chain is built from TRBV7-6 and TRBJ2-2; 7 bases are a match to TRBD2. The CDR3 region is CASSQWTRSTGELFF. The DNA for the CDR3 is TGTGCCAGCAGCCAGTGGACTAGATCCACCGGGGAGCTGTTTTTT.